This record covers a single T cell receptor beta chain. Its antigen is currently unknown. PCR employed 60 Vbeta and 13 Jbeta primers. Profiling relied on immunoSEQ multiplex PCR, and the TCRdb table lists in-frame clones only, not all of them. This sample's clone table lists 75,000 to 95,000 clones. This CDR3 region has 17 residues. V lost 4 bases to trimming and J lost 5 bases; unmatched junction nucleotides: 13. The V gene's germline CDR1 is SGDLS and CDR2 YYNGEE. This sample stems from a study of cytomegalovirus exposure and HLA in healthy donors. Study information: Previous work identified roughly 120 million unique TCR beta sequences from approximately 190 million T cells.

General study results and limits: It was assumed in the presence/absence analyses that sequencing depth was roughly uniform across donors. Later analysis revealed greater clonal expansion in HLA-associated TCR beta chains than in equally common others.

The source material was PBMCs. The clonotype originates from a girl aged 10-17 years in good health and CMV-seropositive. V and J are TRBV9 and TRBJ2-5, with 11 bases aligning to TRBD2. Here the CDR3 DNA reads TGTGCCAGCAGCCCCGGCGATAGCGGGGGGGCCATGGAGACCCAGTACTTC. Translation gives CASSPGDSGGAMETQYF.